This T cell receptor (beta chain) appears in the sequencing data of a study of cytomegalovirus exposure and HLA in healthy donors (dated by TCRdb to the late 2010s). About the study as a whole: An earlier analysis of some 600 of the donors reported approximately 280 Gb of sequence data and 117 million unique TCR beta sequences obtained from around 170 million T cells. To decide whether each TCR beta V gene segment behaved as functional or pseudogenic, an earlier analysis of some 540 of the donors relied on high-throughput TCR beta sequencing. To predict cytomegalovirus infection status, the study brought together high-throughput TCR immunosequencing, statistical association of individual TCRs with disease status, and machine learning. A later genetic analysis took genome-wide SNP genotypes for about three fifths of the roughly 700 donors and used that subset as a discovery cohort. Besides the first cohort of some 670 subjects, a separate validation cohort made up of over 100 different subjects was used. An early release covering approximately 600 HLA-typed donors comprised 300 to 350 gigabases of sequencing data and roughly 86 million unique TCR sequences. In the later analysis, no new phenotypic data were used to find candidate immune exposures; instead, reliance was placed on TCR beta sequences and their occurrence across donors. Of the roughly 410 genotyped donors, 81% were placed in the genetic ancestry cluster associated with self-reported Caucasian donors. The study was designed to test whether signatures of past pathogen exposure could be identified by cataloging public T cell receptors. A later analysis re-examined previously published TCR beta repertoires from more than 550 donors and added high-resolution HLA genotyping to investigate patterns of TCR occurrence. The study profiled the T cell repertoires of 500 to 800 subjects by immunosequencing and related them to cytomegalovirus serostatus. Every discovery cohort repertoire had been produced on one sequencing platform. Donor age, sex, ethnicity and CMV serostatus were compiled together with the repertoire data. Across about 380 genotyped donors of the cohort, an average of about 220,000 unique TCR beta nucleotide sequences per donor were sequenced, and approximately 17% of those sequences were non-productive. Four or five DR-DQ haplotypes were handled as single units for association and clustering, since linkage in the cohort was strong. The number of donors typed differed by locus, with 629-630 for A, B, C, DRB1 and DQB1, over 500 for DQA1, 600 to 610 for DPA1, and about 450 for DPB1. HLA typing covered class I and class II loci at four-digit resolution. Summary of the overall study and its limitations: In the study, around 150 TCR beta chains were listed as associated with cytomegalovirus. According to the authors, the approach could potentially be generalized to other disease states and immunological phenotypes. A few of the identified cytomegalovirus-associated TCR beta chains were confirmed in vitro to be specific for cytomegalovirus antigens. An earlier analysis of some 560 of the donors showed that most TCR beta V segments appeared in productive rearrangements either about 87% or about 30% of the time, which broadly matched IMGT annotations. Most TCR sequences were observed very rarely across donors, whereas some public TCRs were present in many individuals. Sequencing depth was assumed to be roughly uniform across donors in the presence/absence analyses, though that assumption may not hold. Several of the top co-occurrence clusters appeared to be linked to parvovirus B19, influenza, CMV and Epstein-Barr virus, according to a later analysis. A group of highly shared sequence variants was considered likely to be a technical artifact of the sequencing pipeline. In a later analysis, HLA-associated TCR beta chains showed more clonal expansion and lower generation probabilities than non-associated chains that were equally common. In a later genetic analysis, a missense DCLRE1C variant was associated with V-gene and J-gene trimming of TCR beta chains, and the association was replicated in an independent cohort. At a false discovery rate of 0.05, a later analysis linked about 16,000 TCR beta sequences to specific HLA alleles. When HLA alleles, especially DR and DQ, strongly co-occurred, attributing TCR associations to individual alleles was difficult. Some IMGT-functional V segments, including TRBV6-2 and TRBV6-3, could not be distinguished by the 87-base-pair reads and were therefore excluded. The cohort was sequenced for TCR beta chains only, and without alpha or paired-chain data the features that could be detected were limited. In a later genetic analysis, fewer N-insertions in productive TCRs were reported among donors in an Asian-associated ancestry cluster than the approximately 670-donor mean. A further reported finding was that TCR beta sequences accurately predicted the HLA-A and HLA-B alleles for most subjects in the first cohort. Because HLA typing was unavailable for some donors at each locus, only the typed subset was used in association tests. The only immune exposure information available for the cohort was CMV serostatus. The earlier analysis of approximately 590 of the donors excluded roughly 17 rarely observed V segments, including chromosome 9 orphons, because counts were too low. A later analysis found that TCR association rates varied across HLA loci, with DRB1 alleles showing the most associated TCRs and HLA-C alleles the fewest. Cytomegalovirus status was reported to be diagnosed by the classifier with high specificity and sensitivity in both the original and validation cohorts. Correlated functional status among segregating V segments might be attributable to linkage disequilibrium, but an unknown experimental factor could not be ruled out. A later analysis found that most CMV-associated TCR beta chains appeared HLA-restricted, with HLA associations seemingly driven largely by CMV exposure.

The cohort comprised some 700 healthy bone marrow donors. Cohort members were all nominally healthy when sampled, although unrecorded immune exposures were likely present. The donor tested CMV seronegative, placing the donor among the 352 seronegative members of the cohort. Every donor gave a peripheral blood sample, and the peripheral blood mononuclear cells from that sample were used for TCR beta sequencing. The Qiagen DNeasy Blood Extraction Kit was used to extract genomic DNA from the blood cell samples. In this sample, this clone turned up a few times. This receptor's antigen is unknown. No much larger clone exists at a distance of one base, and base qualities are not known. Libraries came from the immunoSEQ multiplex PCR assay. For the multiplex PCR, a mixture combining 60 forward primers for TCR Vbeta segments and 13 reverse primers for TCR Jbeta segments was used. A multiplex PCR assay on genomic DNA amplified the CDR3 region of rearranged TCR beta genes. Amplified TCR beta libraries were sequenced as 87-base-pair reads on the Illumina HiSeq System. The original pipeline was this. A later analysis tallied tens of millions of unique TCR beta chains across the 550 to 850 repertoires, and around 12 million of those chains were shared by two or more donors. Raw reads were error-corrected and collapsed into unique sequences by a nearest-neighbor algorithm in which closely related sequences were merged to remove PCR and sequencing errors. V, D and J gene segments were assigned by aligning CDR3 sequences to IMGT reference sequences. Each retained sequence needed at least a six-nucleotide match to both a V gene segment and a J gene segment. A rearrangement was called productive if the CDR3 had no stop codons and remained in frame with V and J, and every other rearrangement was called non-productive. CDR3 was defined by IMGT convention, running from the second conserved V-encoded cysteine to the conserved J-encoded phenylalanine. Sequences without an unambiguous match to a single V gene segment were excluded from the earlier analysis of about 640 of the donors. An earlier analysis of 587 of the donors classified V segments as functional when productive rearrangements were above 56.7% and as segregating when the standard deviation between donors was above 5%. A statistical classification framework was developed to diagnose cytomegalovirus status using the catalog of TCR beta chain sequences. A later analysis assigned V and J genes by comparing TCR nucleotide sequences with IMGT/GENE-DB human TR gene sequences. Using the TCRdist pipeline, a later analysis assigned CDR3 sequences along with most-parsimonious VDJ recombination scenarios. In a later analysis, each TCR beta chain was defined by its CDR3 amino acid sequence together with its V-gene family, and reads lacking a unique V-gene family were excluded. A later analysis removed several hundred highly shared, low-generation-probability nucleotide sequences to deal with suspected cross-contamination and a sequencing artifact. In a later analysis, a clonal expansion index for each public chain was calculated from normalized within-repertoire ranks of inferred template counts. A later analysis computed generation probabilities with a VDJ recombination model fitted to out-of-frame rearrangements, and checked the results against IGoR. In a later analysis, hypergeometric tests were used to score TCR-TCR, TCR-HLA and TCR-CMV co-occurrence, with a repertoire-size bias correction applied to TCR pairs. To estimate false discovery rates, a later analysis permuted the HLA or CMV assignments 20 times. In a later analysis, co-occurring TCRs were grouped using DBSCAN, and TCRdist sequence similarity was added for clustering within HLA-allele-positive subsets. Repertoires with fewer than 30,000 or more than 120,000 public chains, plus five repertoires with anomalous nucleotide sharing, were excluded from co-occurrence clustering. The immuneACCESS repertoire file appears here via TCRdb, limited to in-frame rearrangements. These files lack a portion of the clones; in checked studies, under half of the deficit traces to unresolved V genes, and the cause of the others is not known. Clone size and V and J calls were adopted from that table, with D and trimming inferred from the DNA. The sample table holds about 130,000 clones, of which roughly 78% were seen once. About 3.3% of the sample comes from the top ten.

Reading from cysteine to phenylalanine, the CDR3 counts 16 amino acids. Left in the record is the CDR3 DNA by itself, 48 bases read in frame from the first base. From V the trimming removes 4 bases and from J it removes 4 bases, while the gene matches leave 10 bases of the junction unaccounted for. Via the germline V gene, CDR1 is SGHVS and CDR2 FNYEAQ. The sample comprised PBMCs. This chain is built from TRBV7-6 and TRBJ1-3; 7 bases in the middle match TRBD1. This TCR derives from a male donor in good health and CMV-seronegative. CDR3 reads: CASSSPGTAAGNTIYF. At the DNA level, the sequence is TGTGCCAGCAGCTCCCCCGGGACAGCGGCCGGAAACACCATATATTTT.